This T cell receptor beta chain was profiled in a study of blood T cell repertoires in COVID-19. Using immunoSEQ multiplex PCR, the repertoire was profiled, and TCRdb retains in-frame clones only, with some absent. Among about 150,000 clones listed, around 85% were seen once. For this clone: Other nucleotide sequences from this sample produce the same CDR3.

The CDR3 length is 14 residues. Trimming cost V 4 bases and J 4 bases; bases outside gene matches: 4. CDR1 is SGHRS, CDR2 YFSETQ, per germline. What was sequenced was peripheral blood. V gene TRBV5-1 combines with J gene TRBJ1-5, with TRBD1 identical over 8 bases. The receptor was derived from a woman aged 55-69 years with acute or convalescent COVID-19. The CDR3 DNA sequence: TGCGCCAGCAGCCCGGGACAGGCGAATCAGCCCCAGCATTTT. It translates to CASSPGQANQPQHF.